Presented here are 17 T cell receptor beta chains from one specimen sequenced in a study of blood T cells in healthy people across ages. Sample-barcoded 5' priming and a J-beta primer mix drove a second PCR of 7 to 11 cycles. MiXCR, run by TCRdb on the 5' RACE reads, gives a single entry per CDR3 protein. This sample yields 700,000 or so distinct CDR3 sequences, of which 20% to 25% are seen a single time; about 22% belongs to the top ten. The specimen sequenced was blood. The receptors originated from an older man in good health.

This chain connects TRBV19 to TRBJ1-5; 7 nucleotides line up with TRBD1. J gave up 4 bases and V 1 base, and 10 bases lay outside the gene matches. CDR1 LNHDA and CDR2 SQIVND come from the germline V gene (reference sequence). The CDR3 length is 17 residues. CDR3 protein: CASSIVGGDSWNQPQHF. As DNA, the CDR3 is TGTGCCAGTAGTATAGTAGGGGGGGACAGCTGGAATCAGCCCCAGCATTTT.

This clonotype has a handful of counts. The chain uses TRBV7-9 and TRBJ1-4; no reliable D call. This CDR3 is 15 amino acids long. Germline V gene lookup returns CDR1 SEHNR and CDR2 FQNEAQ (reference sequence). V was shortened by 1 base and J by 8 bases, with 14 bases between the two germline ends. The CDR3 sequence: CASSLVDTEGEKLFF. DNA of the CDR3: TGTGCCAGCAGCTTAGTAGACACCGAGGGAGAAAAACTGTTTTTT.

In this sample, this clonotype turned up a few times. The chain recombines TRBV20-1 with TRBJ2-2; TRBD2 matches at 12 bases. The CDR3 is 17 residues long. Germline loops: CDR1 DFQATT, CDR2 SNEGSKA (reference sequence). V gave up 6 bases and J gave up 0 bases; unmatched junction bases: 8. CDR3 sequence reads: CSATTSGGESNTGELFF. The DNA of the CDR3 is TGCAGTGCCACGACTAGCGGGGGAGAATCGAACACCGGGGAGCTGTTTTTT.

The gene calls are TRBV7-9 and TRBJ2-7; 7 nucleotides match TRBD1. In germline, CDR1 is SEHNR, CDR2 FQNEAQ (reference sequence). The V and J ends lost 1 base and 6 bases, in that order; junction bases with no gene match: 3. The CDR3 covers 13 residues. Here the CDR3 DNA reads TGTGCCAGCAGCTTAGGACAGGGTGGCGAGCAGTACGTC. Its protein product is CASSLGQGGEQYV.

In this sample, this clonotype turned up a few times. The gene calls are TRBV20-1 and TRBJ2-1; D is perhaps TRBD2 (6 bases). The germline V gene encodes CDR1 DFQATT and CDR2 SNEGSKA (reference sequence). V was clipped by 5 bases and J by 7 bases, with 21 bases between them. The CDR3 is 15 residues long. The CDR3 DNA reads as TGCAGTGCTTCTCCCCCGTTGGGGCGGGGTAATGAGCAGTTCTTC. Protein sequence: CSASPPLGRGNEQFF.

The CDR3 region is CSARGGSVEAFF. The DNA of the CDR3 is TGCAGCGCCCGGGGGGGAAGCGTTGAAGCTTTCTTT. The chain recombines TRBV29-1 with TRBJ1-1; a weak D match, TRBD1 (5 bases). Trimming pared 7 bases from V and 7 bases from J, leaving 16 bases between. The CDR3 runs 12 residues. Germline assignment: CDR1 SQVTM and CDR2 ANQGSEA. The full variable domain, in which reference TRBV29-1 and TRBJ1-1 provide the parts outside the CDR3, is SAVISQKPSRDICQRGTSLTIQCQVDSQVTMMFWYRQQPGQSLTLIATANQGSEATYESGFVIDKFPISRPNLTFSTLTVSNMSPEDSSIYLCSARGGSVEAFFGQGTRLTVV.

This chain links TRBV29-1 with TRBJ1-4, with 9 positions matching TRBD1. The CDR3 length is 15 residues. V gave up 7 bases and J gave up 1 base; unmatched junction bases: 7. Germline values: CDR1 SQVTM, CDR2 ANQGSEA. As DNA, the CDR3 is TGCAGCGACCCGCGGGACAGGGAAACTAATGAAAAACTGTTTTTT. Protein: CSDPRDRETNEKLFF.

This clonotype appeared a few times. Written as DNA, the CDR3 is TGTGCCAGCAGCCCGGGACTAGCAACACCTACGCAGTATTTT. Translated: CASSPGLATPTQYF. The gene calls are TRBV4-2 and TRBJ2-3, with 9 bases that match TRBD2. After removal of 4 bases from V and 8 bases from J, the junction contained 7 bases not matched to a gene. Germline loops: CDR1 LGHNA, CDR2 YNFKEQ. The CDR3 spans 14 residues.

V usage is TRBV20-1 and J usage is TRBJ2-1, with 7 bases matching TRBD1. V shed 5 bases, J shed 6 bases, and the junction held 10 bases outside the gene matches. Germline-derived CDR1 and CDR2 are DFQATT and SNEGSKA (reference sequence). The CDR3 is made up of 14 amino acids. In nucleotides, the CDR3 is TGCAGTGCTCTCCCGGGACAGCCTGCCAATGAGCAGTTCTTC. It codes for CSALPGQPANEQFF.

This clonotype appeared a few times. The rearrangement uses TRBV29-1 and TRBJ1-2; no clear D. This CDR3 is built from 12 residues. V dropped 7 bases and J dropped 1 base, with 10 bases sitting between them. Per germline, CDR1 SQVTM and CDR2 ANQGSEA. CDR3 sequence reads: CSGWTLNYGYTF. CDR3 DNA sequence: TGCAGCGGCTGGACCCTTAACTATGGCTACACCTTC.

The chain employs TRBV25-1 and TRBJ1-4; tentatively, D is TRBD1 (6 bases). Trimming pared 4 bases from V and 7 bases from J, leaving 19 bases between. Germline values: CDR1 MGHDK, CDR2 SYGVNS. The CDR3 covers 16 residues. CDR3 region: CASSAPSGGLSEKLFF. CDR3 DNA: TGTGCCAGCAGTGCACCTTCGGGGGGGCTGAGTGAAAAACTGTTTTTT.

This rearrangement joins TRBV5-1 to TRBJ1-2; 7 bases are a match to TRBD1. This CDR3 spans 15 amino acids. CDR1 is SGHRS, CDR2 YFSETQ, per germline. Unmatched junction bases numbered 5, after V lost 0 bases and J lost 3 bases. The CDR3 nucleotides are TGCGCCAGCAGCTTGGTCCAGGGACAGTACTATGGCTACACCTTC. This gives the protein CASSLVQGQYYGYTF.

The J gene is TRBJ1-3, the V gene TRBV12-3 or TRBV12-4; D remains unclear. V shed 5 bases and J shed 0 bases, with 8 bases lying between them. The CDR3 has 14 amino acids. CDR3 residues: CASSPLSSGNTIYF. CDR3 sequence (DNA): TGTGCCAGCAGTCCTCTTAGCTCTGGAAACACCATATATTTT.

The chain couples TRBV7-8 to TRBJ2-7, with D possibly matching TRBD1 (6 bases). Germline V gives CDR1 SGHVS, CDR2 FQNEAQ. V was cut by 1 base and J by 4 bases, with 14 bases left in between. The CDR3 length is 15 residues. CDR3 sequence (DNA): TGTGCCAGCAGCTTAGGGGTCGGACAGAGATACGAGCAGTACTTC. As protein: CASSLGVGQRYEQYF. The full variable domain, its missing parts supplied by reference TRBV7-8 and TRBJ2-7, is GAGVSQSPRYKVAKRGQDVALRCDPISGHVSLFWYQQALGQGPEFLTYFQNEAQLDKSGLPSDRFFAERPEGSVSTLKIQRTQQEDSAVYLCASSLGVGQRYEQYFGPGTRLTVT.

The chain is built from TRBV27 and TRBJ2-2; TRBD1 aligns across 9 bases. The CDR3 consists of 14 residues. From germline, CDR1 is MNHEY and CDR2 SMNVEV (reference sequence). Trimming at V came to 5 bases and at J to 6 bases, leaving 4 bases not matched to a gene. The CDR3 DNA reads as TGTGCCAGCAGTCGAACAGGGGGCTCCGGGGAGCTGTTTTTT. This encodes CASSRTGGSGELFF.

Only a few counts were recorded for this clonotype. CDR3 amino acids: CASTMNYGYTF. Written as DNA, the CDR3 is TGTGCCAGCACCATGAACTATGGCTACACCTTC. The rearrangement uses TRBV28 and TRBJ1-2; D not certain. V lost 7 bases and J lost 2, with 5 bases in between. The CDR3 totals 11 residues. CDR1 is MDHEN, CDR2 SYDVKM, per germline.

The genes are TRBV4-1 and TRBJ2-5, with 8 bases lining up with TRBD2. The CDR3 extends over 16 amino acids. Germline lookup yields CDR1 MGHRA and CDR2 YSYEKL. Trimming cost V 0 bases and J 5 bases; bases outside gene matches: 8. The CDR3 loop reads CASSQDYGTSIETQYF. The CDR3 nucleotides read TGCGCCAGCAGCCAAGATTACGGGACTAGTATTGAGACCCAGTACTTC.